This TCR beta chain was recorded in a study of STAT5B mutations in CD4+ large granular lymphocyte leukemia. Generated by immunoSEQ multiplex PCR, the TCRdb table keeps only in-frame clones and is missing some. Found here are 20,000 to 25,000 clones, 82% of them singletons; the top ten hold around 9.2%. This clone was counted a few times. Germline V gene data show CDR1 as SGHKS and CDR2 as YYEKEE (reference sequence). The V segment lost 2 bases and the J segment 4 bases; nucleotides outside the gene matches: 12. The CDR3 has 16 amino acids. The sequence came from a human donor in good health. The chain recombines TRBV5-5 with TRBJ2-7; TRBD2 matches 7 bases. The sequenced material came from CD4+ T cells from blood buffy coats. The CDR3 is CASSFEGASGAYEQYF. The CDR3 nucleotides are TGTGCCAGCAGCTTTGAGGGTGCTAGCGGAGCTTACGAGCAGTACTTC.